This T cell receptor (beta chain) was recorded in a study of STAT5B mutations in CD4+ large granular lymphocyte leukemia. The table came from immunoSEQ multiplex PCR; TCRdb's copy has only in-frame clones and leaves some out. This table holds about 35,000 clones, 65% to 70% found once. The TCR originated in a human donor in good health. The source material was CD4+ T cells from blood buffy coats.

CDR3 DNA sequence: TGTGCCAGCAGCAATCAGTTAGCCAAAAACATTCAGTACTTC. Residues: CASSNQLAKNIQYF. The J gene is TRBJ2-4, the V gene TRBV7-2; no clear D gene. The CDR3 runs 14 residues. With 5 bases removed from V and 0 bases from J, the gap between germline ends came to 8 bases. CDR1 and CDR2 (germline): SGHTA, FQGNSA.